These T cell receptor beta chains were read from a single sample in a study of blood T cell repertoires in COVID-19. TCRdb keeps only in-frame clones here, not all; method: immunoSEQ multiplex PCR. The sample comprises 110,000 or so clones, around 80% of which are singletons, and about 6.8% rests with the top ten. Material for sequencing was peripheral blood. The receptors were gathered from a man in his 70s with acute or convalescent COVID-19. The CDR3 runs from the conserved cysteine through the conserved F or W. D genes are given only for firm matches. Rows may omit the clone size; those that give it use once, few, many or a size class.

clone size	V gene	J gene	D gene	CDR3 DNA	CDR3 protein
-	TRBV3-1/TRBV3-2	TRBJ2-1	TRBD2	TGTGCCAGCAACCAAAGCGGGGCTGAGCAGTTCTTC	CASNQSGAEQFF
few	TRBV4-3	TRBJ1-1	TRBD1	TGCGCCAGCAGCCAAACCACAGGGGGCGCAACTGAAGCTTTCTTT	CASSQTTGGATEAFF
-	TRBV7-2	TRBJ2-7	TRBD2	TGTGCCAGCAGCCAAACTAGCGGGCCAGGACGGGAGCAGTACTTC	CASSQTSGPGREQYF
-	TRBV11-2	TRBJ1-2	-	TGTGCCAGCAGCCCTCAGTGGGGTGCCCAGGGAGGCTACACCTTC	CASSPQWGAQGGYTF
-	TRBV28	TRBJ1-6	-	TGTGCCAGCAGTCCAATACAGGGCACAAGGAATTCACCCCTCCACTTT	CASSPIQGTRNSPLHF
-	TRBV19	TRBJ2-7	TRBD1	TGTGCCAGTAGCGGGACAGGCTCCTACGAGCAGTACTTC	CASSGTGSYEQYF
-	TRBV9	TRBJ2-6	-	TGTGCCAGCAGCGTAGCTAAGACTGGGGCCAACGTCCTGACTTTC	CASSVAKTGANVLTF
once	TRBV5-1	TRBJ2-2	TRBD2	TGCGCCAGCAGCCCCCCGGGACTAGCGACGAACACCGGGGAGCTGTTTTTT	CASSPPGLATNTGELFF
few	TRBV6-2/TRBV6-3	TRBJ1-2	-	TGTGCCAGCAGTTTCAGGGTTGGCGGCTACACCTTC	CASSFRVGGYTF
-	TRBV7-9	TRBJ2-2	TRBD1	TGTGCCAGCAGCCCGGGGCTGCGGTGGACAGGCTTAACCGGGGAGCTGTTTTTT	CASSPGLRWTGLTGELFF
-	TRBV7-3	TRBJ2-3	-	TGTGCCAGCAGCACGAATAGCGGACCACTGGATACGCAGTATTTT	CASSTNSGPLDTQYF
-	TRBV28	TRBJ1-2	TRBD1	TGTGCCAGCAGTTTGGCTCCGGGACAGGGGTTTGGCTACACCTTC	CASSLAPGQGFGYTF
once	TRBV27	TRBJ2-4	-	TGTGCCAGCAGTACCCAAGGGGTACGCATTCAGTACTTC	CASSTQGVRIQYF
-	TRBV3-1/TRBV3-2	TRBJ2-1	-	TGTGCCAGCAGCCTCAGCTCCTACAATGAGCAGTTCTTC	CASSLSSYNEQFF
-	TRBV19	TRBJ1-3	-	TGTGCCAGTAGTATCCGGGGGGGCTCTGGAAACACCATATATTTT	CASSIRGGSGNTIYF
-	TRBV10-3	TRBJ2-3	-	TGTGCCATCAGAGCCGGGGGAGATACAGATACGCAGTATTTT	CAIRAGGDTDTQYF
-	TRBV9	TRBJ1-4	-	TGTGCCAGCAGCGTCCGGGGTTGGGGTGAAAAACTGTTTTTT	CASSVRGWGEKLFF
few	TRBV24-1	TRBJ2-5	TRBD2	TGTGCCACCAGTGATACCTCCTCTGGGAGCGGGACTCAACAAGAGACCCAGTACTTC	CATSDTSSGSGTQQETQYF
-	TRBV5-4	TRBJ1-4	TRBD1	TGTGCCAGCAGCGAAGGGGGGACAGGGTACGAAAAACTGTTTTTT	CASSEGGTGYEKLFF
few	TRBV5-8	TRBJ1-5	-	TGTGCCAGCAGCAACGGAGCTTATAGCAATCAGCCCCAGCATTTT	CASSNGAYSNQPQHF
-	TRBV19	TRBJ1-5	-	TGTGCCAGTACGGGGTACGGTCAGCCCCAGCATTTT	CASTGYGQPQHF
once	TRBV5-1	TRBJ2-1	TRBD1	TGCGCCAGCAGCTTGGATGGGGACAGCTACAATGAGCAGTTCTTC	CASSLDGDSYNEQFF
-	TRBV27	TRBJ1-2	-	TGTGCCAGCAGGGGCAGCCCCTATGGCTACACCTTC	CASRGSPYGYTF
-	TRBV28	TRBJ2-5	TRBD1	TGTGCCAGCAGTGCCCCCTCCGGGGACAGGGCTAGCGGGACCCAGTACTTC	CASSAPSGDRASGTQYF
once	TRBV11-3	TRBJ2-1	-	TGTGCCAGCAGCTTCGGGACTGCCTCCTACAATGAGCAGTTCTTC	CASSFGTASYNEQFF
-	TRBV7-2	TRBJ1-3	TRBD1	TGTGCCAGCAGCGAACTGACAGGGGCTGGAAACACCATATATTTT	CASSELTGAGNTIYF
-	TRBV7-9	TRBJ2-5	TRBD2	TGTGCCAGCACCCCGCGGGGGACCCAAGAGACCCAGTACTTC	CASTPRGTQETQYF
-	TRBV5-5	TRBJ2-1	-	TGTGCCAGCAGCTTGCTACGGGACAATGAGCAGTTCTTC	CASSLLRDNEQFF
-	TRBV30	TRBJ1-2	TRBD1	TGTGCCTGGGCGGGACAGGGGTATGGCTACACCTTC	CAWAGQGYGYTF
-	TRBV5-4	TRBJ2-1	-	TGTGCCAGCAGCTTTCGTATTCAGGGAAATGAGCAGTTCTTC	CASSFRIQGNEQFF
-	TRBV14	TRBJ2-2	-	TGTGCCAGCAGCCAAGGGTGGACTTACGCGAACACCGGGGAGCTGTTTTTT	CASSQGWTYANTGELFF
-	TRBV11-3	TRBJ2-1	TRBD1	TGTGCCAGCAGCTTAGGGGAGGGGACAGGGGGTATTGAGCAGTTCTTC	CASSLGEGTGGIEQFF
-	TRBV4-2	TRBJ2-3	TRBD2	TGTGCCAGCAGCGCCGGGGGGGCCAGAGATACGCAGTATTTT	CASSAGGARDTQYF
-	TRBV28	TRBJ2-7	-	TGTGCCAGCAGTTTACCACACTCCTACGAGCAGTACTTC	CASSLPHSYEQYF
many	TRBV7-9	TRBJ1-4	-	TGTGCCAGCAGCACCAGCTACAGGAGTCTTTCTAATGAAAAACTGTTTTTT	CASSTSYRSLSNEKLFF
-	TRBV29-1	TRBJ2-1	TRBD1	TGCAGCGCACCCGGACAGGGGGCTACTGAGCAGTTCTTC	CSAPGQGATEQFF
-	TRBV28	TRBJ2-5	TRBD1	TGTGCCAGCAGTTTATACAGGGGGAGTAAAGAGACCCAGTACTTC	CASSLYRGSKETQYF
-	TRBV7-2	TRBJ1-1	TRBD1	TGTGCCAGCAGGCCCGGACAGGGGACTGAAGCTTTCTTT	CASRPGQGTEAFF
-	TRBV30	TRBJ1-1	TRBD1	TGTGCCTGGAGTGCCCGGACAGGGATCGCCCGCACTGAAGCTTTCTTT	CAWSARTGIARTEAFF
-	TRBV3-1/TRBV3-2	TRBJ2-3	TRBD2	TGTGCCAGCAGCCGCCCGACTAGCGGGGTAACAGATACGCAGTATTTT	CASSRPTSGVTDTQYF
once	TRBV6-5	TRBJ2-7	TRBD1	TGTGCCAGCAGTTACTCGTGGGCCAGGGGGTCGGAGCAGTACTTC	CASSYSWARGSEQYF
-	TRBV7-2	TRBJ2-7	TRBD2	TGTGCCAGCAGCTCACTAGCGGGGTCCTACGAGCAGTACTTC	CASSSLAGSYEQYF
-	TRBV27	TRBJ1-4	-	TGTGCCACCGCCCGGTGGGCAGGGCGAGAGGAAAAACTGTTTTTT	CATARWAGREEKLFF
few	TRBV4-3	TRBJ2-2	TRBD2	TGCGCCAGCAGCCAAGATCGCGGGGGGCGCGTGGGGGAGCTGTTTTTT	CASSQDRGGRVGELFF
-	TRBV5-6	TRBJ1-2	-	TGTGCCAGCAGTGGAGCCTATTGGGGCTACACCTTC	CASSGAYWGYTF